One sample yielded the 17 T cell receptor beta chains listed below, sequenced in a study of blood T cell repertoires in COVID-19. Assay: immunoSEQ multiplex PCR; the TCRdb copy retains only in-frame clones and omits some. The repertoire holds hundreds of thousands of clones, with around 88% as singletons. The sample comprised peripheral blood. These TCRs come from a woman aged 25 to 39 with COVID-19, enrolled during active disease.

The chain carries TRBV7-9 and TRBJ2-2; TRBD2 aligns across 7 bases. The CDR3 totals 15 residues. The ends lost 5 bases at V and 7 bases at J; junction bases unmatched: 10. The germline CDR1 and CDR2 sequences are SEHNR and FQNEAQ (reference sequence). The CDR3 loop reads CASSPAGGSGGELFF. CDR3 nucleotides: TGTGCCAGCAGCCCAGCCGGGGGGTCGGGCGGGGAGCTGTTTTTT.

The gene calls are TRBV5-4 and TRBJ2-2; 9 bases fit TRBD1. Unmatched junction bases numbered 19, after V lost 5 bases and J lost 5 bases. Germline CDR1 is SGHNT and CDR2 is YYREEE (reference sequence). The CDR3 is made up of 19 amino acids. CDR3 protein: CASSQRPDRGEFQTGELFF. The CDR3 coding sequence is TGTGCCAGCAGTCAAAGACCGGACAGGGGAGAGTTTCAAACCGGGGAGCTGTTTTTT. Full variable domain (missing parts from reference TRBV5-4 and TRBJ2-2): ETGVTQSPTHLIKTRGQQVTLRCSSQSGHNTVSWYQQALGQGPQFIFQYYREEENGRGNFPPRFSGLQFPNYSSELNVNALELDDSALYLCASSQRPDRGEFQTGELFFGEGSRLTVL.

The rearrangement uses TRBV6-4 and TRBJ1-4; a possible D gene is TRBD1 (5 bases). The CDR3 is 16 amino acids. Germline lookup yields CDR1 MRHNA and CDR2 SNTAGT. The ends were cut back, 5 bases at V and 10 bases at J, with 23 bases in the middle. As DNA, the CDR3 is TGTGCCAGCAGTTACAAGATCGGGGCAGGGAGGGCAAAACTGTTTTTT. This encodes CASSYKIGAGRAKLFF.

This chain joins TRBV10-3 and TRBJ2-7; tentative D call: TRBD1 (6 bases). In germline, CDR1 is ENHRY, CDR2 SYGVKD. V lost 9 bases to trimming and J lost 1 base, with 16 bases between them. There are 14 residues in the CDR3. In DNA form, the CDR3 reads TGTGCCATGCCTCAGGGGTCTTTGTCCTACGAGCAGTACGTC. Its translation is CAMPQGSLSYEQYV.

The chain recombines TRBV19 with TRBJ2-3; TRBD2 agrees at 7 bases. The trim removed 5 bases at V and 3 bases at J, leaving 14 bases unmatched. The CDR3 length is 17 residues. The germline CDR1 and CDR2 sequences are LNHDA and SQIVND (reference sequence). The CDR3 DNA sequence: TGTGCCAGTAGTCGATCCGGGACTATCACCTCTACAGATACGCAGTATTTT. Protein product: CASSRSGTITSTDTQYF.

This clone was recorded only once. The rearrangement uses TRBV29-1 and TRBJ2-1, with D perhaps TRBD1 (5 bases). The germline V and J ends were trimmed by 6 bases and 8 bases, with 11 bases remaining between them. The CDR3 runs to 11 residues. Germline assignment: CDR1 SQVTM and CDR2 ANQGSEA. The CDR3 DNA reads TGCAGCGTGACCCAGGGTGATGAGCAGTTCTTC. Protein product: CSVTQGDEQFF.

The chain is built from TRBV18 and TRBJ1-2; unclear D gene. Germline CDR1 KGHSH, CDR2 LQKENI. V lost 6 bases, J lost 6 bases, and 23 bases lay in between. CDR3 length equals 16 residues. CDR3 nucleotide sequence: TGTGCCAGCTCCAGCCGGTCAGAGGGATATTCAAATGGCTACACCTTC. This gives the protein CASSSRSEGYSNGYTF.

The chain links TRBV6-2 or TRBV6-3 to TRBJ2-7; 8 positions agree with TRBD1. Losses at the gene ends were 5 bases for V and 4 bases for J; bases not matched to a gene: 7. Germline values: CDR1 MNHEY, CDR2 SVGEGT. The CDR3 extends over 14 amino acids. The CDR3 nucleotides are TGTGCCAGCAGTCCATCAGGGGGCATTTACGAGCAGTACTTC. Its protein is CASSPSGGIYEQYF.

As regards this clone: A clone one base away is much larger, so this may be a read error. This rearrangement joins TRBV5-1 to TRBJ1-5; D is undetermined. Germline values: CDR1 SGHRS, CDR2 YFSETQ. The CDR3 consists of 13 residues. Trimming removed 0 bases from V and 6 bases from J, with 7 bases in between. The CDR3 here is CASSLAGGQPQHF. The CDR3 DNA reads TGCGCCAGCAGCTTGGCTGGAGGTCAGCCCCAGCATTTT.

The rearrangement uses TRBV28 and TRBJ1-1, with D perhaps TRBD1 (6 bases). Trimming took 10 bases from V and 7 from J, leaving 16 bases between them. Germline V gives CDR1 MDHEN, CDR2 SYDVKM. There are 12 residues in the CDR3. The CDR3 bases are TGTGCCACCCGGGCCGCAGGGGATGAAGCTTTCTTT. It encodes CATRAAGDEAFF.

This chain links TRBV5-1 with TRBJ2-1; D remains ambiguous. V lost 3 bases to trimming and J lost 2 bases, with 15 bases between them. Per the germline V gene, CDR1 is SGHRS and CDR2 is YFSETQ. The CDR3 consists of 16 residues. CDR3 coding DNA: TGCGCCAGCAGCTCCAAGATCCAGAACACCTACAATGAGCAGTTCTTC. It is translated as CASSSKIQNTYNEQFF.

V and J are TRBV28 and TRBJ2-7, with D possibly being TRBD1 (6 bases). CDR1 is MDHEN, CDR2 SYDVKM, per germline. With 6 bases removed from V and 0 bases from J, the gap between germline ends came to 15 bases. The CDR3 has 15 amino acids. The chain's CDR3 is CASSLGQMSSYEQYF. The CDR3 nucleotides are TGTGCCAGCAGCCTTGGACAGATGAGCTCCTACGAGCAGTACTTC.

The rearrangement joins TRBV11-2 to TRBJ2-3; 11 nucleotides agree with TRBD1. Germline V gene lookup returns CDR1 SGHAT and CDR2 FQNNGV. The CDR3 consists of 15 residues. V trimming: 5 bases; J trimming: 1 base; junction bases outside the gene matches: 2. CDR3 coding DNA: TGTGCCAGCAGCACGGACAGGGGGCGCACAGATACGCAGTATTTT. Translating gives CASSTDRGRTDTQYF.

This clone was observed a few times. The rearrangement joins TRBV29-1 to TRBJ1-5, with TRBD1 matching 9 bases. Germline CDR1 is SQVTM and CDR2 is ANQGSEA. The CDR3 is 15 amino acids. V shed 4 bases, J shed 6 bases, and the junction held 10 bases outside the gene matches. In nucleotides, the CDR3 is TGCAGCGTTGGAGGGGTCGGGACAGGGTCTCAGCCCCAGCATTTT. Its protein is CSVGGVGTGSQPQHF.

The gene calls are TRBV2 and TRBJ1-5; the match to TRBD1 covers 7 bases. The junction had 9 bases not matched to a gene; V was cut back by 6 bases and J by 7 bases. The CDR3 sequence is 14 residues long. CDR1 and CDR2 (germline): SNHLY, FYNNEI. The CDR3 bases are TGTGCCAGCAGGACCAGGGGGGCGGGACAGCCCCAGCATTTT. Its protein product is CASRTRGAGQPQHF.

The J gene is TRBJ1-3, the V gene TRBV29-1; D is ambiguous. Germline CDR1 SQVTM, CDR2 ANQGSEA. V gave up 4 bases and J gave up 2 bases, with 9 bases separating them. CDR3 length: 13 residues. The CDR3 is CSVAQEAGNTIYF. The CDR3 DNA sequence: TGCAGCGTTGCCCAGGAGGCTGGAAACACCATATATTTT. The entire variable domain, with the rest obtained from reference TRBV29-1 and TRBJ1-3, is as follows: SAVISQKPSRDICQRGTSLTIQCQVDSQVTMMFWYRQQPGQSLTLIATANQGSEATYESGFVIDKFPISRPNLTFSTLTVSNMSPEDSSIYLCSVAQEAGNTIYFGEGSWLTVV.

The chain carries TRBV13 and TRBJ1-5, with TRBD1 as a possible D gene (5 bases). The CDR3 sequence is 13 residues long. In germline, CDR1 is PRHDT, CDR2 FYEKMQ (reference sequence). V was cut by 0 bases and J by 7 bases, with 7 bases left in between. The CDR3 region has the DNA TGTGCCAGCAGCTTAGGCCGGGGGCAGCCCCAGCATTTT. Translated, it gives CASSLGRGQPQHF.